This TCR beta chain was identified during a study of T cells in pancreatic ductal adenocarcinoma. Findings of the study overall: Enrichment of CD45RO+ effector over naive T cells in tumors may bias clonality. Unique clonotypes were 8 to 10-fold more numerous in blood than in tumor.

Germline V gene data show CDR1 as SGHRS and CDR2 as YFSETQ. V gave up 4 bases and J gave up 3 bases; unmatched junction bases: 9. The CDR3 is made up of 15 amino acids. TCRdb's table, derived via immunoSEQ multiplex PCR, lists solely in-frame clones and lacks some. The sample lists around 94,000 clones; 90% to 95% were seen once. As for this clone: Antigen unknown.

Selected pancreatic ductal adenocarcinoma patients had undergone surgery without neoadjuvant therapy. This chain joins TRBV5-1 and TRBJ2-7; 8 bases match TRBD1. The sequenced sample consisted of PBMCs. The source is a human donor with pancreatic ductal adenocarcinoma. The CDR3 region has the DNA TGCGCCAGCAGCAAACAGGGGGGCGAGTTCTACGAGCAGTACTTC. Its translation is CASSKQGGEFYEQYF.